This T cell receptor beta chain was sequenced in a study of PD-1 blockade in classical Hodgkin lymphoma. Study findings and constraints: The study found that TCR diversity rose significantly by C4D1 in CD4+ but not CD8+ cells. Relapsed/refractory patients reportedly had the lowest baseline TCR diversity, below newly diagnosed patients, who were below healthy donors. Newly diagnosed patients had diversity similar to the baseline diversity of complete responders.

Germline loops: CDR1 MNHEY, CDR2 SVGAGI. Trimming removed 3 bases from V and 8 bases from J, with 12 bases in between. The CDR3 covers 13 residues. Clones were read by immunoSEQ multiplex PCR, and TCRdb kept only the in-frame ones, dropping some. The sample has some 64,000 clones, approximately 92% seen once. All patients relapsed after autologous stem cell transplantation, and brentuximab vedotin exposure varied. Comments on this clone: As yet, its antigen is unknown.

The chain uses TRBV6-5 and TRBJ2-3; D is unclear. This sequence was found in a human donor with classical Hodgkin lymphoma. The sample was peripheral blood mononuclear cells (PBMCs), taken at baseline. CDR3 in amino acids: CASSYHPSRTQYF. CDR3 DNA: TGTGCCAGCAGTTATCACCCCAGCCGTACGCAGTATTTT.